This T cell receptor (beta chain) was captured in a study of OX40 agonist ivuxolimab in advanced cancers. The wider study: Ivuxolimab, an agonistic anti-OX40 (CD134) antibody, was given to patients.

Sequenced by immunoSEQ multiplex PCR; TCRdb stores in-frame clones only, minus some. Here the sample spans some 74,000 clones, 65% to 90% being singletons. V was pared by 5 bases and J by 0 bases, with 8 bases between. CDR3 size: 14 residues. Looked up from germline, CDR1 is LNHDA and CDR2 is SQIVND (reference sequence). This clonotype was sampled from an adult with an advanced solid tumor such as melanoma, head and neck, liver or kidney cancer. The V and J genes are TRBV19 and TRBJ1-5; D remains unclear. The sequences come from CD4+ or CD8+ T cells sorted from blood, collected in a trial of the OX40 agonist ivuxolimab. The CDR3 DNA reads TGTGCCAGTAGTGCATTTCGTAGCAATCAGCCCCAGCATTTT. It encodes CASSAFRSNQPQHF.